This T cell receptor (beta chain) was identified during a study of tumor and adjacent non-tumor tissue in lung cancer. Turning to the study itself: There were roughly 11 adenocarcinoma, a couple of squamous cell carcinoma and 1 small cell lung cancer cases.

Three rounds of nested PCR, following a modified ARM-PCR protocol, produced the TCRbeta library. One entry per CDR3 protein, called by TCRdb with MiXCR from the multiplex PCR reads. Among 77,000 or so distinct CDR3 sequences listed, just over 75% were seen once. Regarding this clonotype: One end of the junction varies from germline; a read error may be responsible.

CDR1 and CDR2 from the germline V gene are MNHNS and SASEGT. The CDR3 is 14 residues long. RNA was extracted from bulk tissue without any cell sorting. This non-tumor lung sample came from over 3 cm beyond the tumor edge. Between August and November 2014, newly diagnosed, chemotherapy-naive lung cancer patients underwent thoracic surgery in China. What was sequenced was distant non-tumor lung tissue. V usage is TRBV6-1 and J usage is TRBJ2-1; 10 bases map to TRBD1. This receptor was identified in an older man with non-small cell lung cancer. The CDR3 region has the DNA TGTACCAGCTGTGGGACAGGGGAATTGAATGAGCAGCTCTTC. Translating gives CTSCGTGELNEQLF.